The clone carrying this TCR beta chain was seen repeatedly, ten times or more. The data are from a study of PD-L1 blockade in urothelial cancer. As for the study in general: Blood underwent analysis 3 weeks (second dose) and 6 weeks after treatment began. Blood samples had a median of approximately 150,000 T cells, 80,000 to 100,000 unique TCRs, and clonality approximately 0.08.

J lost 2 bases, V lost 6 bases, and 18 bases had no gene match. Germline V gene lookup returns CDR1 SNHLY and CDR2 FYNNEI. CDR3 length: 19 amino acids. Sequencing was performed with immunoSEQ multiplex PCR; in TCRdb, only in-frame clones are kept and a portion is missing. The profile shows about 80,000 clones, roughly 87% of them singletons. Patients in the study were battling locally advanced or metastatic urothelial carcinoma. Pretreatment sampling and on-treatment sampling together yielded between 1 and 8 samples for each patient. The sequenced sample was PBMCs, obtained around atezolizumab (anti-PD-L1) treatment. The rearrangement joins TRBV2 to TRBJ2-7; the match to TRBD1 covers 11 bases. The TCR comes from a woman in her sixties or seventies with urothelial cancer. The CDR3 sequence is CASSGWTGGPLRLAYEQYF. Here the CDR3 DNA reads TGTGCCAGCAGCGGCTGGACAGGGGGCCCGTTGAGATTAGCCTACGAGCAGTACTTC.